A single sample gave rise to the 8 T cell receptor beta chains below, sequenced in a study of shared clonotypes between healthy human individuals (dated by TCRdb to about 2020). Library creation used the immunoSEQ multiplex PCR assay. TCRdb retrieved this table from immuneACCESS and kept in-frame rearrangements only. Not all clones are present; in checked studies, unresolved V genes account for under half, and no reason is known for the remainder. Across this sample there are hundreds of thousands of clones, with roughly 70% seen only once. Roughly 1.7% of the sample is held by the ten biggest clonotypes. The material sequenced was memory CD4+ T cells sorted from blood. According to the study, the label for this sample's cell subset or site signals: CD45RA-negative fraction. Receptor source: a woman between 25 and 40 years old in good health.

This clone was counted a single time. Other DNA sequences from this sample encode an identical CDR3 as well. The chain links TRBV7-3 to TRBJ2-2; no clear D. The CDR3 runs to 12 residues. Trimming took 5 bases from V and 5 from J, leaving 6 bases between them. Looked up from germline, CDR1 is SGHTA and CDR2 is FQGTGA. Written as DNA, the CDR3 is TGTGCCAGCAGCCCCGGAACCGGGGAGCTGTTTTTT. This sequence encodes CASSPGTGELFF.

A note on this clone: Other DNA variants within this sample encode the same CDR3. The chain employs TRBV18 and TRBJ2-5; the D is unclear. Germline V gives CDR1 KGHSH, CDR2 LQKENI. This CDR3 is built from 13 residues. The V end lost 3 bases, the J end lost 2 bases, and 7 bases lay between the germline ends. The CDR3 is CASSPSPQETQYF. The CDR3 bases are TGTGCCAGCTCACCGTCGCCGCAAGAGACCCAGTACTTC.

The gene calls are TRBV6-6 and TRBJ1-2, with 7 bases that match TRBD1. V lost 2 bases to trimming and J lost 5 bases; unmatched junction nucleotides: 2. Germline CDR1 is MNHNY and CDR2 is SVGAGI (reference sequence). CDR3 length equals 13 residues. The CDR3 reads CASSYDRDYGYTF. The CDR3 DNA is TGTGCCAGCAGTTACGACAGGGATTATGGCTACACCTTC.

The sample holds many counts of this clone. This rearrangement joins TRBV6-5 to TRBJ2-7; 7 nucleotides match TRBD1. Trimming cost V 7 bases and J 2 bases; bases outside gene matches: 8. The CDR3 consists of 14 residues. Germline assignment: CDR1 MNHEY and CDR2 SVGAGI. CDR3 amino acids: CASNLQGSPYEQYF. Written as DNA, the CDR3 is TGTGCCAGCAATTTACAGGGGTCACCCTACGAGCAGTACTTC.

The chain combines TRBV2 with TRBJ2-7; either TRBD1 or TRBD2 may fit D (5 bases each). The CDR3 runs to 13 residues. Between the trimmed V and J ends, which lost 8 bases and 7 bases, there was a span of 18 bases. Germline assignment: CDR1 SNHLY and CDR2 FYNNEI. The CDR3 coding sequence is TGTGCCAGCTTCGGGGACGGAGATTTGGAGCAGTACTTC. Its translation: CASFGDGDLEQYF.

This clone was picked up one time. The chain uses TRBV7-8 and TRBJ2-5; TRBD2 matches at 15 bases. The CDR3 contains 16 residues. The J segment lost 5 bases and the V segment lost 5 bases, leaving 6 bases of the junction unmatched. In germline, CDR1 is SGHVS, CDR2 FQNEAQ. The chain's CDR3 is CASSLGLAGGRETQYF. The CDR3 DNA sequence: TGTGCCAGCAGCCTGGGACTAGCGGGAGGACGGGAGACCCAGTACTTC.

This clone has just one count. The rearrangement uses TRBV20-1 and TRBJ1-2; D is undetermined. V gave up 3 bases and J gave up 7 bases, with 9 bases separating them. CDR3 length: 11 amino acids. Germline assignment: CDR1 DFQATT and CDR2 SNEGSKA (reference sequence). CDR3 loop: CSASPNGGYTF. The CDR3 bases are TGCAGTGCTAGTCCCAACGGTGGCTACACCTTC.

The CDR3 coding sequence is TGTGCCTCGGGTGATAGCGGAGGAAGCTCCTACAATGAGCAGTTCTTC. Its protein is CASGDSGGSSYNEQFF. The gene calls are TRBV30 and TRBJ2-1, with a tentative D call TRBD2 (6 bases). V dropped 7 bases and J dropped 0 bases, with 19 bases sitting between them. Germline CDR1 is GTSNPN and CDR2 is SVGIG (reference sequence). The CDR3 runs 16 residues. Together with reference TRBV30 and TRBJ2-1, the CDR3 gives the full variable domain: SQTIHQWPATLVQPVGSPLSLECTVEGTSNPNLYWYRQAAGRGLQLLFYSVGIGQISSEVPQNLSASRPQDRQFILSSKKLLLSDSGFYLCASGDSGGSSYNEQFFGPGTRLTVL.